Given below is one T cell receptor beta chain in context. Its recognized antigen is unknown. No quality values exist for individual bases; no much larger clone is one base distant. The source of the sample is a study of blood T cell repertoires in COVID-19 (dated by TCRdb to 2018 to 2020). Study-level background: Samples from collaborators originated in the United States, Italy and Spain and spanned both the acute and convalescent phases of COVID-19. The repertoires were made available in a free public database intended to serve as a resource for research on the immune response to SARS-CoV-2. The sample metadata nearly always contained a de-identified subject ID, COVID-19 status, age in years and sex. Samples were obtained from the ongoing ImmuneRACE study (first 160 participants) and from over 1,000 subjects provided by 6 global collaborators. The dataset comprised deeply sampled blood TCRbeta repertoires from subjects exposed to, actively infected with, or recovered from COVID-19. Where HLA class I and class II types were available, the types were taken from metadata supplied by the sample provider, not from assay-based typing. The material from the prospective study consisted of cDNA or gDNA derived from T cells, B-cell-depleted T cells, or PBMCs. The study at large found these results: The quantity of clinical and demographic metadata differed by source and by participant and was supplied without curation.

V and J are trimmed by 6 bases and 2 bases, and the gene matches miss 4 bases of the junction. Taken from cysteine to phenylalanine, the CDR3 has 14 residues. Kept here is only the CDR3 DNA, which spans 42 bases and is read in frame from base 1. According to the germline V gene, CDR1 reads MNHEY and CDR2 reads SVGAGI. The collaborating institutions used their own protocols to collect whole blood in K2EDTA tubes. For TCRbeta analysis, collaborator samples were shipped as frozen whole blood, as isolated PBMCs, or as DNA extracted from either sample type. TCRbeta CDR3 regions were amplified from genomic DNA using the immunoSEQ Assay, a bias-controlled multiplex PCR. As for the original processing: Within the assay, amplification of reference gene primers was used to estimate how many nucleated cells each sample contained. To quantify the absolute abundance of each unique TCRbeta CDR3 rearrangement, sequence reads were collapsed and filtered. For each sample, productive Simpson clonality was calculated by taking the square root of Simpson's diversity index across productive rearrangements. The source is immuneACCESS, and TCRdb retained only in-frame sequences with V and J called. Part of the clones is not carried over; for the studies checked, unresolved V genes explain less than half of this, and the remainder is unexplained. Clone size and V and J calls were adopted from that table, with D and trimming inferred from the DNA. This sample has over 150,000 clones in its table, and roughly 84% of those were observed once. The leading ten clones occupy roughly 2.9% of the sample.

Sequenced: peripheral blood. The clonotype comes from a woman aged 55-70 years with acute or convalescent COVID-19. Recombination joined TRBV6-5 with TRBJ2-7; 10 central bases correspond to TRBD1. The nucleotides are TGTGCCAGCAGGCCGGGACAGGGGACCTACGAGCAGTACTTC. The resulting protein is CASRPGQGTYEQYF.